Below, 21 T cell receptor beta chains from the same sample are listed, as sequenced in a study of cytomegalovirus exposure and HLA in healthy donors. The PCR had 60 Vbeta and 13 Jbeta primers. The method was immunoSEQ multiplex PCR; TCRdb's version includes in-frame clones alone and lacks a portion of them. The table records fewer than 35,000 clones, around nine tenths of them present only once. Sequenced input: PBMCs. Receptors were obtained from a boy between 10 and 17 years old in good health and CMV-seronegative.

In DNA, the CDR3 is TGCGCCAGCAGCCTGCAGGTGACAGATACGCAGTATTTT. Protein: CASSLQVTDTQYF. The V gene is TRBV5-1, the J gene TRBJ2-3; no clear D gene. The CDR3 is 13 residues long. The V and J ends lost 4 bases and 3 bases respectively, with 9 bases between them. Looked up from germline, CDR1 is SGHRS and CDR2 is YFSETQ.

V and J are TRBV25-1 and TRBJ1-2; TRBD1 might be the D (5 bases). The CDR3 extends over 14 amino acids. CDR1 is MGHDK, CDR2 SYGVNS, per germline. V was cut by 3 bases and J by 5 bases, with 13 bases left in between. The CDR3 reads CASSERDWGYGYTF. For the CDR3, the DNA is TGTGCCAGCAGTGAGAGGGACTGGGGGTATGGCTACACCTTC.

The chain joins TRBV6-5 to TRBJ2-3; 10 bases fit TRBD2. The CDR3 extends over 16 amino acids. CDR1 and CDR2 from the germline V gene are MNHEY and SVGAGI. With V trimmed by 4 bases and J by 7 bases, 11 bases remained unmatched. The CDR3 spells CASSSARTSGRHTQYF. In DNA, the CDR3 is TGTGCCAGCAGTTCAGCACGGACTAGCGGAAGGCATACGCAGTATTTT.

The chain couples TRBV25-1 to TRBJ2-7, with D hard to call. CDR1 and CDR2 from the germline V gene are MGHDK and SYGVNS. The CDR3 is made up of 12 amino acids. Trimming shortened V by 1 base and J by 9 bases, and 10 bases separated the two germline ends. CDR3: CASSEFAETQYF. The CDR3 DNA reads as TGTGCCAGCAGTGAATTCGCGGAGACGCAGTACTTC.

V is TRBV7-9 and J is TRBJ2-1; possibly TRBD2 for D (6 bases). The CDR3 is made up of 15 amino acids. The V end was cut by 2 bases, the J end by 4 bases, with 12 bases between. The germline V gene encodes CDR1 SEHNR and CDR2 FQNEAQ (reference sequence). CDR3 bases: TGTGCCAGCAGCTTATGGAGGGGTAATTACAATGAGCAGTTCTTC. It translates to CASSLWRGNYNEQFF.

In its sample, this clone was seen once. The chain combines TRBV4-3 with TRBJ2-3, with 10 bases identical to TRBD2. Trimming at V came to 5 bases and at J to 0 bases, leaving 8 bases not matched to a gene. The CDR3 runs to 17 residues. The germline gives CDR1 LGHNA, CDR2 YSLEER. CDR3 in amino acids: CASSSSGGLSSTDTQYF. Written as DNA, the CDR3 is TGCGCCAGCAGCTCTAGCGGGGGCCTTAGTAGCACAGATACGCAGTATTTT.

The chain combines TRBV7-7 with TRBJ2-7, with TRBD1 identical over 11 bases. This CDR3 spans 15 amino acids. Trimming removed 5 bases from V and 1 base from J; junction bases left unmatched: 4. Germline loops: CDR1 SSHAT, CDR2 FNYEAQ (reference sequence). The CDR3 DNA reads as TGTGCCAGCAGCCCTGGGACAGGGGGGTCCTACGAGCAGTACTTC. Its protein is CASSPGTGGSYEQYF.

This clone has just one count. The chain combines TRBV7-9 with TRBJ2-5; 8 bases align to TRBD2. The CDR3 totals 15 residues. CDR1 SEHNR and CDR2 FQNEAQ come from the germline V gene (reference sequence). Losses at the gene ends were 3 bases for V and 5 bases for J; bases not matched to a gene: 8. The CDR3 sequence is CASSFPGTRVETQYF. CDR3 DNA: TGTGCCAGCAGCTTCCCGGGGACTAGGGTGGAGACCCAGTACTTC.

Worth noting for this clone: The junction departs from the called germline gene at one end, perhaps through a read error. The genes are TRBV5-1 and TRBJ2-1, with 13 nucleotides matching TRBD2. CDR1 is SGHRS, CDR2 YFSETQ, per germline. The CDR3 runs to 14 residues. CDR3 loop: CASSFRTSGGTVLF. CDR3 DNA sequence: TGCGCCAGCAGCTTCAGGACTAGCGGGGGTACAGTACTCTTC.

The chain recombines TRBV29-1 with TRBJ2-5; 9 bases map to TRBD2. Germline V gives CDR1 SQVTM, CDR2 ANQGSEA. The CDR3 runs 18 residues. V lost 0 bases to trimming and J lost 5 bases; unmatched junction nucleotides: 16. CDR3 nucleotides: TGCAGCGTTGAAGAGCAACCGCGGGGGGGCGCGGAGGGGGAGACCCAGTACTTC. Amino acid sequence: CSVEEQPRGGAEGETQYF.

The chain uses TRBV30 and TRBJ2-7; 9 bases agree with TRBD1. The CDR3 is made up of 14 amino acids. Per the germline V gene, CDR1 is GTSNPN and CDR2 is SVGIG (reference sequence). Losses at the gene ends were 2 bases for V and 9 bases for J; bases not matched to a gene: 11. The CDR3 DNA is TGTGCCTGGAGTATAACGGGACAGGGAACGATGCAGTACTTC. It codes for CAWSITGQGTMQYF. Based on the CDR3 plus reference TRBV30 and TRBJ2-7, the full variable domain is SQTIHQWPATLVQPVGSPLSLECTVEGTSNPNLYWYRQAAGRGLQLLFYSVGIGQISSEVPQNLSASRPQDRQFILSSKKLLLSDSGFYLCAWSITGQGTMQYFGPGTRLTVT.

The chain joins TRBV5-1 to TRBJ1-1; possible D gene TRBD1, 6 bases. This CDR3 contains 16 residues. Trimming took 2 bases from V and 0 from J, leaving 14 bases between them. The germline V gene encodes CDR1 SGHRS and CDR2 YFSETQ. CDR3: CASSFYGGVMNTEAFF. CDR3 coding DNA: TGCGCCAGCAGCTTTTATGGGGGCGTTATGAACACTGAAGCTTTCTTT.

In nucleotides, the CDR3 is TGTGCCAGCAGCTTAGACGGGACAGTATCGACCGGGGAGCTGTTTTTT. This gives the protein CASSLDGTVSTGELFF. The chain has TRBV7-9 and TRBJ2-2, with 7 bases identical to TRBD1. In germline, CDR1 is SEHNR, CDR2 FQNEAQ (reference sequence). The CDR3 contains 16 residues. V lost 1 base to trimming and J lost 5 bases; unmatched junction nucleotides: 7.

The CDR3 protein is CASSPYWGWGYYEQYF. CDR3 nucleotides: TGTGCCAGCAGCCCCTATTGGGGCTGGGGATACTACGAGCAGTACTTC. The rearrangement links TRBV7-8 to TRBJ2-7; tentatively, D is TRBD1 (5 bases). Germline V gene lookup returns CDR1 SGHVS and CDR2 FQNEAQ. Trimming removed 5 bases at V and 3 bases at J, with 20 bases between. The length of the CDR3 is 16 residues.

V gene TRBV7-3 combines with J gene TRBJ2-1, with unresolved D. CDR1 and CDR2 (germline): SGHTA, FQGTGA. With 5 bases removed from V and 8 bases from J, the gap between germline ends came to 19 bases. The CDR3 covers 15 residues. CDR3 amino acids: CASSEQTGSRDEQFF. CDR3 DNA sequence: TGTGCCAGCAGCGAGCAGACTGGTTCCCGAGATGAGCAGTTCTTC.

The J gene is TRBJ1-5, the V gene TRBV19; 10 nucleotides match TRBD1. J lost 1 base, V lost 7 bases, and 13 bases had no gene match. The CDR3 length is 18 residues. The V gene's germline CDR1 is LNHDA and CDR2 SQIVND (reference sequence). Here the CDR3 DNA reads TGTGCCAGTACTCACCGGGACAGGGGTTTGGTCAGCAATCAGCCCCAGCATTTT. Its translation: CASTHRDRGLVSNQPQHF.

CDR3 protein: CASSEGGKTEAFF. The CDR3 DNA sequence: TGTGCCAGCAGTGAGGGGGGTAAAACTGAAGCTTTCTTT. This sequence joins TRBV2 and TRBJ1-1; TRBD1 might be the D (5 bases). Deletions cut 3 bases from V and 5 bases from J, with 10 bases between. Germline V gives CDR1 SNHLY, CDR2 FYNNEI. This CDR3 contains 13 residues.

V is TRBV5-1 and J is TRBJ2-4; possible D gene TRBD2, 5 bases. The germline V gene encodes CDR1 SGHRS and CDR2 YFSETQ. This CDR3 is built from 16 residues. The V gene lost 4 bases and the J gene lost 0 bases, with 14 bases spanning the gap. The CDR3 nucleotides are TGCGCCAGCAGCCTAATGGGAGCTCTAGCCAAAAACATTCAGTACTTC. Amino acid sequence: CASSLMGALAKNIQYF.

The CDR3 region has the DNA TGCAGCGTTGAGACTACTACGATCGGCAATGAGCAGTTCTTC. Protein sequence: CSVETTTIGNEQFF. The chain uses TRBV29-1 and TRBJ2-1, with a weak D call TRBD2 (5 bases). Germline CDR1 SQVTM, CDR2 ANQGSEA. The CDR3 consists of 14 residues. Trimming took off 3 bases at V and 6 bases at J, with 15 bases between the two ends.

This clone was seen a single time. This chain links TRBV27 with TRBJ2-5; 10 bases align to TRBD2. This CDR3 is built from 14 residues. CDR1 and CDR2 (germline): MNHEY, SMNVEV (reference sequence). V lost 6 bases to trimming and J lost 5 bases; unmatched junction nucleotides: 6. DNA of the CDR3: TGTGCCAGCAGACTAGCGGGGTTGGGGGAGACCCAGTACTTC. It is translated as CASRLAGLGETQYF.

V is TRBV7-8 and J is TRBJ1-5, with unresolved D. V shed 0 bases and J shed 0 bases, with 12 bases lying between them. The CDR3 loop spans 17 amino acids. Germline CDR1 SGHVS, CDR2 FQNEAQ. The CDR3 sequence: CASSLASSYYSNQPQHF. Here the CDR3 DNA reads TGTGCCAGCAGCTTAGCGTCCAGCTACTATAGCAATCAGCCCCAGCATTTT.